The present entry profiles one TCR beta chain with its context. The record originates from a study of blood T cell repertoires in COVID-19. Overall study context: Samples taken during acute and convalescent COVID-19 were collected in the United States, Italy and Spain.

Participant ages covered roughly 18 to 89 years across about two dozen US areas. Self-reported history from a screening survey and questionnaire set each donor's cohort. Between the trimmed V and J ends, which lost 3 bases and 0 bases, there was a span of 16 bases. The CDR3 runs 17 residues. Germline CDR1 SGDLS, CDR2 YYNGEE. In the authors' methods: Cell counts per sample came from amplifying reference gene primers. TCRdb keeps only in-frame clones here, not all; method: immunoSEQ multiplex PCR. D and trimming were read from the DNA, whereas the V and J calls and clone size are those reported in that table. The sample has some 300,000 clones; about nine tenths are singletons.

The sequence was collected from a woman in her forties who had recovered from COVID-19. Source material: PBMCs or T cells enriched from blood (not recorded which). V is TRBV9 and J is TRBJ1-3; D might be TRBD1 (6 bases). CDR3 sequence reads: CASSAKRDTGSGNTIYF. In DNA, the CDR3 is TGTGCCAGCAGCGCAAAACGGGACACTGGCTCTGGAAACACCATATATTTT.